The clone carrying this T cell receptor beta chain was detected ten times or more. Its antigen is not identified. The sample is drawn from a study of cytomegalovirus exposure and HLA in healthy donors. Regarding the study as a whole: Later analysis demonstrated an association between a missense DCLRE1C variant and TCR beta V- and J-gene trimming.

The CDR3 length is 11 residues. Germline values: CDR1 LGHNA, CDR2 YNFKEQ. V lost 4 bases and J 8 bases, leaving 6 bases between the germline ends. The PCR was carried out with 60 Vbeta primers and 13 Jbeta primers. Clones were sequenced by immunoSEQ multiplex PCR, and TCRdb holds only the in-frame ones, with some missing. The data contain 180,000 or so clones, roughly a tenth of them seen just once; the ten biggest clones take up 1% to 1.5%. The chain uses TRBV4-2 and TRBJ2-1, with unresolved D. The sample was PBMCs. The receptor comes from a woman aged 25-40 years in good health and CMV-seropositive. The CDR3 coding sequence is TGTGCCAGCAGCCGGGCCGATGAGCAGTTCTTC. Its translation is CASSRADEQFF.